This TCR beta chain was identified in a study of T-cell reconstitution after alpha-beta-depleted transplantation in children (dated by TCRdb to between 2015 and 2016). Regarding the complete study: T-cell immune reconstitution after TCRalphabeta/CD19-depleted allogeneic hematopoietic cell transplantation in children was quantitatively tracked in the study by means of TCR repertoire profiling. Broad study findings and their caveats: Hyperexpanded clone frequencies declined over subsequent months; after one year, T-cell counts and TCRbeta diversity were mostly attributed to newly produced T cells. The high TCRbeta diversity at day 60 in some patients was ascribed to recipient T cells and intrathymic progenitors that had survived conditioning. The apparently early alphabetaT-cell count recovery about two months after transplant was reportedly dependent on only several hundred rapidly expanded clones derived from non-depleted graft cells.

The library relied on PCR. This sample was sequenced with an Illumina HiSeq 2500. TCR libraries were prepared with molecular barcoding, using unique molecular identifiers to normalize TCRbeta repertoire quantification. Through fastp at Q25 and MiXCR, TCRdb rebuilt clones from the public reads, retaining in-frame beta chains. When rows share a CDR3 protein, they turn into one entry using the most common DNA and genes. Present in this sample are approximately 270,000 distinct CDR3 sequences, roughly a quarter of which were seen just once. About 5% of the sample goes to the ten largest clones. The treatment or condition label, read with the paper, signifies: allogeneic hematopoietic cell transplantation with graft depleted of TCRalphabeta T cells and CD19 B cells. The transplant recipients were children given TCRalphabeta/CD19-depleted allogeneic hematopoietic cell grafts. This clonotype was counted many times. Its antigen is not yet known. One base away there is no much larger clone; base qualities are not given.

The CDR3, cysteine through phenylalanine, is 14 amino acids long. The kept DNA is CDR3 alone, 42 bases in frame from the first base. Clipping removes 5 bases from V and 6 bases from J, with 6 as the unmatched junction base count. The sequencing here drew on PBMCs, mostly from graft donor cells, taken 360 days after TCRalphabeta/CD19-depleted stem cell transplant. The clonotype was recovered from a female patient aged 2-9 years who had a stem cell transplant for congenital amegakaryocytic thrombocytopenia, so the T cells may come from the graft donor. The receptor chain draws on TRBV12-3 or TRBV12-4 and TRBJ2-2; 7 nucleotides in the junction match TRBD2. The DNA sequence follows: TGTGCCAGCAGTGGAGCGGGGAATGCCGGGGAGCTGTTTTTT. Its protein is CASSGAGNAGELFF.